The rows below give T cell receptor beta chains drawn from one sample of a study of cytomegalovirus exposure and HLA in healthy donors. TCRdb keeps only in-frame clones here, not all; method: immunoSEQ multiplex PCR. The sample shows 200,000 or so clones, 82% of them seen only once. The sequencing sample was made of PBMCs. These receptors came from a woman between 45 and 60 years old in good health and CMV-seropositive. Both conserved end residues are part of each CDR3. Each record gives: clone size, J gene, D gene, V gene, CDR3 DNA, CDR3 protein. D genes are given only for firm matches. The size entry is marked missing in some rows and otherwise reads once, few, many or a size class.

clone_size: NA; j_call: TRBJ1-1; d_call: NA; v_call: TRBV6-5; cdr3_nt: TGTGCCAGCAGGCCGATCGGGAACACTGAAGCTTTCTTT; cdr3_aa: CASRPIGNTEAFF
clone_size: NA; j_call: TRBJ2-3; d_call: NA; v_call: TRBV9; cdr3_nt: TGTGCCAGCAGCCCCCCGTTAGCTAGCACAGATACGCAGTATTTT; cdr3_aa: CASSPPLASTDTQYF
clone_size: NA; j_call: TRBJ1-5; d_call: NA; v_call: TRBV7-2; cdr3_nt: TGTGCCAGCAGCCTGACCTCCAGGGGATTTGGGAGCAATCAGCCCCAGCATTTT; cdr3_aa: CASSLTSRGFGSNQPQHF
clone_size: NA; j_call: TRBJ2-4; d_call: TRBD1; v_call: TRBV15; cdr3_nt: TGTGCCACCAGCAGATTCGGACAGGGGGCTACCAAAAACATTCAGTACTTC; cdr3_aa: CATSRFGQGATKNIQYF
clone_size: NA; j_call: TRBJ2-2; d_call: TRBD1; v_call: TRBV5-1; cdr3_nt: TGCGCCAGCAGCGGCGCCGGGACAGGCAATGCCGGGGAGCTGTTTTTT; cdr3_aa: CASSGAGTGNAGELFF
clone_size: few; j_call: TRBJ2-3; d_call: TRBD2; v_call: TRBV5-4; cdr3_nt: TGTGCCAGCAGCTTGGAACCTAGCGGGAGAGGCACAGATACGCAGTATTTT; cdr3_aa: CASSLEPSGRGTDTQYF
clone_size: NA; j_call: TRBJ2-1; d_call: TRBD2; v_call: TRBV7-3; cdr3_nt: TGTGCCAGCAGCTTAACCGGACTAGCGGGAGTTAAAAATGAGCAGTTCTTC; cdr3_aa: CASSLTGLAGVKNEQFF
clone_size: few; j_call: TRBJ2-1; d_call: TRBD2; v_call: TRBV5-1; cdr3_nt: TGCGCCAGCAGCTTGGAGGGACTAGCTATCGATGAGCAGTTCTTC; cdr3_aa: CASSLEGLAIDEQFF
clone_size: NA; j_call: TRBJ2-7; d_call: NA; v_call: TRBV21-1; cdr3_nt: TGTGCCAGCAGCACAAAGAGAGAACTTCCCTACGAGCAGTACTTC; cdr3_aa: CASSTKRELPYEQYF
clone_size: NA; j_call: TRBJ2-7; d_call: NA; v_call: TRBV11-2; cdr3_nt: TGTGCCAGCAGCTTACACATGGTGTACGAGCAGTACTTC; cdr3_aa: CASSLHMVYEQYF
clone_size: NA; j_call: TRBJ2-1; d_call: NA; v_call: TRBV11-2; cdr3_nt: TGTGCCAGCAGGCCACAGGGTAGCTCCTACAATGAGCAGTTCTTC; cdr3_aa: CASRPQGSSYNEQFF
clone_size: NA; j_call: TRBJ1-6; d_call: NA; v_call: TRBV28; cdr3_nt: TGTGCCAGCAGTTTAGAGGGGGATTCACCCCTCCACTTT; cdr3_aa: CASSLEGDSPLHF
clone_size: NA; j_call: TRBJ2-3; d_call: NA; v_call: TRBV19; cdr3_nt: TGTGCCAGTAGTATACAACACACAGGTCCCCGGGATACGCAGTATTTT; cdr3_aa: CASSIQHTGPRDTQYF
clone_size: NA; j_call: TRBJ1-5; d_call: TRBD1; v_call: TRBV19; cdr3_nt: TGTGCCAGTAGTCCAGGACAGGGAGGCAATCAGCCCCAGCATTTT; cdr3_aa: CASSPGQGGNQPQHF
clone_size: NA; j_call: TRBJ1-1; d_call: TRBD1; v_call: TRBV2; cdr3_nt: TGTGCCAGCAGTGATGTCGGACAGGGCTTTGGCACTGAAGCTTTCTTT; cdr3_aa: CASSDVGQGFGTEAFF
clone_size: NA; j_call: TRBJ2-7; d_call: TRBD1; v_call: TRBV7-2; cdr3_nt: TGTGCCAGCAGCACGGGACAGTCCTACGAGCAGTACTTC; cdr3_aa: CASSTGQSYEQYF
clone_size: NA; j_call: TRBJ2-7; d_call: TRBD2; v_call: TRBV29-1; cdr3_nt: TGCAGCGTCAGCGGGGGGGCAGGAGAGCAGTACTTC; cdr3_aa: CSVSGGAGEQYF
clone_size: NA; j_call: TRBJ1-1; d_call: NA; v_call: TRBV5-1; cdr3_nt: TGCGCCAGCAGCCCGCAGGAGGACACTGAAGCTTTCTTT; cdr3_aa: CASSPQEDTEAFF
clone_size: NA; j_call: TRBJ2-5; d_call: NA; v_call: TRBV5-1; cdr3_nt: TGCGCCAGCAGCGGTGGGGCGGGATTGCGAGAGACCCAGTACTTC; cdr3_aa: CASSGGAGLRETQYF
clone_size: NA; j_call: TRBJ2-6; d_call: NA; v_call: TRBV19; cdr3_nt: TGTGCCAGTAGCTCTCGGAGGGGGGGTACTGGGGCCAACGGCCTGACTTTC; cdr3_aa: CASSSRRGGTGANGLTF
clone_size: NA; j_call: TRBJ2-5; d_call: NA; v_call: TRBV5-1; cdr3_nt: TGCGCCAGTCGAGGAGGGATCCAAGAGACCCAGTACTTC; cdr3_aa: CASRGGIQETQYF
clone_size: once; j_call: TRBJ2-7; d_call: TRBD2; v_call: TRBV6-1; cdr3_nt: TGTGCCAGCAGTGCTCGGGCTAGCGGGCCCTACGAGCAGTACTTC; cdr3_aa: CASSARASGPYEQYF
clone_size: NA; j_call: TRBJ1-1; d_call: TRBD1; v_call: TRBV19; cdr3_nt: TGTGCCAGTAGTAGGGGGACAGCCCCCGGGAGCACTGAAGCTTTCTTT; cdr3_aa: CASSRGTAPGSTEAFF
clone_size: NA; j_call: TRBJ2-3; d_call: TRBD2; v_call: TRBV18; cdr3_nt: TGTGCCAGCTCACTCGCCGGGACTAGCGCGCCAGATACGCAGTATTTT; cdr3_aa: CASSLAGTSAPDTQYF
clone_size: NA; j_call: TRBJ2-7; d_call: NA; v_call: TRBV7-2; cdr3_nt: TGTGCCAGCAGCTTACACTCCTACGAGCAGTACTTC; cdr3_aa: CASSLHSYEQYF
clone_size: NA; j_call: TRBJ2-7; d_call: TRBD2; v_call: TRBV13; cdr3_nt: TGTGCCAGCAGCGTTAGCGGGAGTAGGTACGAGCAGTACTTC; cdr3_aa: CASSVSGSRYEQYF
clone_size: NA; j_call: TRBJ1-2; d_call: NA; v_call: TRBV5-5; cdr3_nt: TGTGCCAGCAGCTTGGCCAATACAGGGCGGGGCTACACCTTC; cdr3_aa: CASSLANTGRGYTF
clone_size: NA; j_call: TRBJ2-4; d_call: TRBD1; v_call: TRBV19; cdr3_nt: TGTGCCAGTAGGGGGACAGTAAAAAACATTCAGTACTTC; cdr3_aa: CASRGTVKNIQYF
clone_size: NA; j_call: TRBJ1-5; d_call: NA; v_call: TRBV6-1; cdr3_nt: TGTGCCAGCAGTGAGGCTCAGCCCCAGCATTTT; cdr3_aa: CASSEAQPQHF
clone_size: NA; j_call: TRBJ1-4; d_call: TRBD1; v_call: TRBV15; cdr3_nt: TGTGCCACCAGCAGGGGGACAGGGTATGAAAAACTGTTTTTT; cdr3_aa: CATSRGTGYEKLFF
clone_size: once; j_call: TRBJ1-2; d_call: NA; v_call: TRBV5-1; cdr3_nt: TGCGCCAGCAGCTTGGCGGGGCGGGGCGCGCATGGCTACACCTTC; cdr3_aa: CASSLAGRGAHGYTF
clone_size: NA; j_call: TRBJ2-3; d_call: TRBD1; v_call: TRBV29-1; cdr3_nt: TGCAGCGTACGACAGGGAAGAGCGGCAGATACGCAGTATTTT; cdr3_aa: CSVRQGRAADTQYF
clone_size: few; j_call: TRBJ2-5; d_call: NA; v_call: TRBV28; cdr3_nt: TGTGCCAGCAGTGCGCAAGAGACCCAGTACTTC; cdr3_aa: CASSAQETQYF
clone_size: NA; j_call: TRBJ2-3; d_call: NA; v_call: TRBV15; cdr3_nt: TGTGCCACCAGCAGAGATGGAGGCAGGGGTGCAGATACGCAGTATTTT; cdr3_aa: CATSRDGGRGADTQYF
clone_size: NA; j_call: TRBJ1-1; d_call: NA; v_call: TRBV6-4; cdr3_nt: TGTGCCAGCAGAAGGGAGACAAATCCTAACACTGAAGCTTTCTTT; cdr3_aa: CASRRETNPNTEAFF